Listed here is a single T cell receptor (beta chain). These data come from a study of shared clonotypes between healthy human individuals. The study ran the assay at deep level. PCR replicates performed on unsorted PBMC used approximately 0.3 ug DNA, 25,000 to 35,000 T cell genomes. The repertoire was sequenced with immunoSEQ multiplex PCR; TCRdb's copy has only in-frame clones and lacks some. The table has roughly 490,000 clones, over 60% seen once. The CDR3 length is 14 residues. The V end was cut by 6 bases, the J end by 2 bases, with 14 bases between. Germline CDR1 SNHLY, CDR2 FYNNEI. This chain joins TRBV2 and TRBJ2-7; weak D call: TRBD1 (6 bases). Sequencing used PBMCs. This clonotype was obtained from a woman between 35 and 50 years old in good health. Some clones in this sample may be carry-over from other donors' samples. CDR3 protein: CASSTYRAAYEQYF. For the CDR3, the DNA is TGTGCCAGCAGCACCTACAGGGCCGCCTACGAGCAGTACTTC.